This TCR beta chain was obtained from a study of metastatic and nonmetastatic thyroid tumors. Study overall: Repertoires of blood and of tissue (tumor or nodule) from malignant and benign thyroid patients were compared. Broader study findings: Across blood and tumor, TCR beta diversity in malignant thyroid tumors was reportedly significantly higher than in benign nodules.

Under the authors' procedure: CDR3 differences across clinicopathological groups were used to build a distant-metastasis classifier for papillary thyroid cancer. TCRdb recomputed clones from the PCR reads via MiXCR. The V and J calls shown here were made by TCRdb, not taken from the authors' results. The data show 15,000 to 20,000 clones, over 25% seen once. CDR3 length: 15 residues. The V gene end was trimmed by 5 bases and the J gene end by 4 bases; junction bases not matched to a gene: 11. Germline CDR1 reads SGHRS; CDR2 reads YFSETQ. Details on this clone: Its specificity is unknown.

All patients were treatment-naive before thyroid surgery. The sequencing input was adjacent normal tissue. This chain uses TRBV5-1 with TRBJ1-1; 7 bases map to TRBD1. The clonotype was recovered from a female donor with papillary thyroid cancer or a benign thyroid nodule (not recorded which). Some clones in this sample may be carry-over from other donors' samples. CDR3 region: CASRWNAGTATEAFF. The CDR3 DNA follows: TGCGCCAGCAGATGGAATGCGGGGACAGCCACTGAAGCTTTCTTT.